The source of this TCR beta chain is a study of T cell changes during pregnancy in multiple sclerosis. Some clones are missing from TCRdb's copy, which holds only in-frame ones; the method was immunoSEQ multiplex PCR. The table records about 64,000 clones, roughly 89% of them present only once. The CDR3 runs 14 residues. V lost 2 bases and J 1 base, leaving 8 bases between the germline ends. In germline, CDR1 is ENHRY, CDR2 SYGVKD. This rearrangement joins TRBV10-3 to TRBJ1-1, with D unclear. This clonotype was sampled from a female donor with multiple sclerosis, enrolled in a pregnancy study. The source material was peripheral blood, sampled in the second trimester of pregnancy. CDR3 nucleotide sequence: TGTGCCATCAGTGAGGCAGGTCAGAACACTGAAGCTTTCTTT. It translates to CAISEAGQNTEAFF.